What follows are 31 T cell receptor beta chains derived from one specimen sequenced in a study of T cell responses to AZD1222 COVID-19 vaccine. Assay: immunoSEQ multiplex PCR; the TCRdb copy retains only in-frame clones and omits some. The data hold about 110,000 clones, with approximately 90% observed a single time. The sample consisted of peripheral blood, taken 28 days after the second AZD1222 dose. The receptors originated from an adult who received the AZD1222 COVID-19 vaccine.

The chain has TRBV12-3 or TRBV12-4 and TRBJ2-7, with a tentative D call TRBD2 (5 bases). With 5 bases removed from V and 2 bases from J, the gap between germline ends came to 10 bases. CDR3 length equals 13 residues. The CDR3 is CASSPEGAYEQYF. The DNA of the CDR3 is TGTGCCAGCAGTCCTGAGGGTGCCTACGAGCAGTACTTC.

This chain joins TRBV18 and TRBJ2-1; no clear D. This CDR3 region has 12 residues. Germline lookup yields CDR1 KGHSH and CDR2 LQKENI. With 2 bases removed from V and 7 bases from J, the gap between germline ends came to 6 bases. CDR3 in amino acids: CASSPGQNEQFF. The DNA of the CDR3 is TGTGCCAGCTCACCAGGGCAAAATGAGCAGTTCTTC.

V is TRBV11-2 and J is TRBJ2-3; D remains ambiguous. The CDR3 runs to 16 residues. Trimming stripped 0 bases from V and 1 base from J, with 11 bases between. CDR1 is SGHAT and CDR2 is FQNNGV in the germline V gene. Here the CDR3 reads CASSLDYRSRTDTQYF. Here the CDR3 DNA reads TGTGCCAGCAGCTTAGATTATAGGTCGCGCACAGATACGCAGTATTTT.

This clone was found many times. The chain carries TRBV7-6 and TRBJ1-4; the D is unclear. The CDR3 sequence is 15 residues long. Germline V lookup: CDR1 SGHVS, CDR2 FNYEAQ. Trimming pared 8 bases from V and 4 bases from J, leaving 17 bases between. The CDR3 sequence: CASGGGRTGNEKLFF. DNA of the CDR3: TGTGCCAGCGGAGGTGGAAGGACGGGTAATGAAAAACTGTTTTTT. The entire variable domain, with the rest obtained from reference TRBV7-6 and TRBJ1-4, is as follows: GAGVSQSPRYKVTKRGQDVALRCDPISGHVSLYWYRQALGQGPEFLTYFNYEAQQDKSGLPNDRFSAERPEGSISTLTIQRTEQRDSAMYRCASGGGRTGNEKLFFGSGTQLSVL.

This clone appeared once. DNA of the CDR3: TGCGCCAGCAGCCAAGGTCTAGTAGTAGAGACCCAGTACTTC. Translating it yields CASSQGLVVETQYF. V usage is TRBV4-1 and J usage is TRBJ2-5; D unclear. The V and J ends lost 1 base and 4 bases respectively, with 10 bases between them. CDR1 and CDR2 (germline): MGHRA, YSYEKL. The CDR3 length is 14 residues.

V usage is TRBV27 and J usage is TRBJ2-3; a weak D match, TRBD2 (6 bases). Germline V CDR1 and CDR2: MNHEY, SMNVEV (reference sequence). This CDR3 comprises 15 residues. Trimming took off 3 bases at V and 2 bases at J, with 12 bases between the two ends. The CDR3, as DNA: TGTGCCAGCAGTTTCGTTGGCGGGACCACAGATACGCAGTATTTT. Protein sequence: CASSFVGGTTDTQYF.

In DNA, the CDR3 is TGTGCCAGCAGCTCCTCTCCGGACCCATCCTACAATGAGCAGTTCTTC. This encodes CASSSSPDPSYNEQFF. The V gene is TRBV7-3, the J gene TRBJ2-1; D remains unclear. The CDR3 runs to 16 residues. Trimming left V 4 bases short and J 1 base short, with 14 bases between. Germline CDR1 is SGHTA and CDR2 is FQGTGA.

The V and J genes are TRBV6-9 and TRBJ1-1; TRBD1 is a possible D gene (5 bases). CDR1 is MNHGY and CDR2 is SVAAGI in the germline V gene. V gave up 3 bases and J gave up 4 bases, with 12 bases separating them. There are 14 residues in the CDR3. The CDR3 sequence: CASSYGGVPTEAFF. The CDR3 DNA is TGTGCCAGCAGTTACGGGGGGGTACCCACTGAAGCTTTCTTT.

A single count supports this clone. The CDR3: CASSVAHTALTGELFF. Here the CDR3 DNA reads TGTGCCAGCAGCGTAGCTCACACCGCCCTCACCGGGGAGCTGTTTTTT. The chain carries TRBV9 and TRBJ2-2; no clear D gene. This CDR3 is built from 16 residues. The V gene's germline CDR1 is SGDLS and CDR2 YYNGEE. The V and J ends lost 0 bases and 4 bases respectively, with 13 bases between them.

The V and J genes are TRBV7-9 and TRBJ1-6; D may be TRBD1 (6 bases). Germline CDR1 reads SEHNR; CDR2 reads FQNEAQ (reference sequence). The germline V and J ends were trimmed by 3 bases and 0 bases, with 9 bases remaining between them. This CDR3 has 16 residues. The CDR3 nucleotides read TGTGCCAGCAGCTTTGGGGGCCCCTCCTATAATTCACCCCTCCACTTT. Protein: CASSFGGPSYNSPLHF.

The chain employs TRBV20-1 and TRBJ1-1, with D hard to call. The CDR3 contains 8 residues. The V and J ends lost 7 bases and 8 bases respectively, with 5 bases between them. The germline V gene encodes CDR1 DFQATT and CDR2 SNEGSKA (reference sequence). CDR3 sequence reads: CSVEEAFF. The CDR3 DNA sequence: TGCAGTGTGGAGGAAGCTTTCTTT.

The rearrangement uses TRBV27 and TRBJ2-7; 8 bases line up with TRBD1. V lost 6 bases, J lost 4 bases, and 5 bases stayed unmatched. CDR3 length: 13 residues. Looked up from germline, CDR1 is MNHEY and CDR2 is SMNVEV (reference sequence). In DNA form, the CDR3 reads TGTGCCAGCAGAAGGACAGGGAGGTACGAGCAGTACTTC. Amino acids: CASRRTGRYEQYF.

This chain's CDR3 is CASSLLIGEQYF. As DNA, the CDR3 is TGTGCCAGCAGTTTACTAATTGGCGAGCAGTACTTC. The gene calls are TRBV28 and TRBJ2-7, with D unclear. The germline V and J ends were trimmed by 2 bases and 6 bases, with 8 bases remaining between them. CDR3 length: 12 amino acids. The V gene's germline CDR1 is MDHEN and CDR2 SYDVKM.

The chain uses TRBV7-3 and TRBJ1-1, with TRBD1 identical over 9 bases. Per the germline V gene, CDR1 is SGHTA and CDR2 is FQGTGA. J gave up 6 bases and V 5 bases, and 7 bases lay outside the gene matches. The CDR3 is made up of 14 amino acids. CDR3 nucleotide sequence: TGTGCCAGCAGCCCGAAACGACAGGGGGCTGAAGCTTTCTTT. It yields the protein CASSPKRQGAEAFF.

The chain links TRBV30 to TRBJ2-7; 8 bases agree with TRBD2. This CDR3 spans 12 amino acids. Germline assignment: CDR1 GTSNPN and CDR2 SVGIG (reference sequence). Unmatched junction bases numbered 2, after V lost 3 bases and J lost 4 bases. CDR3: CAWSRGGYEQYF. CDR3 nucleotide sequence: TGTGCCTGGAGCCGGGGGGGTTACGAGCAGTACTTC.

V gene TRBV6-1 combines with J gene TRBJ1-4; D unclear. The V and J ends lost 2 bases and 3 bases respectively, with 10 bases between them. In germline, CDR1 is MNHNS, CDR2 SASEGT. This CDR3 has 15 amino acids. The CDR3 bases are TGTGCCAGCAGTGAAAATAGGGCAGCTAATGAAAAACTGTTTTTT. Translated: CASSENRAANEKLFF.

The chain has TRBV5-1 and TRBJ1-5; the match to TRBD1 covers 10 bases. The V gene end was trimmed by 4 bases and the J gene end by 5 bases; junction bases not matched to a gene: 3. There are 14 residues in the CDR3. Germline V gene data show CDR1 as SGHRS and CDR2 as YFSETQ. CDR3 in DNA: TGCGCCAGCAGCGTTGGACAGGGGGATCAGCCCCAGCATTTT. The encoded protein is CASSVGQGDQPQHF.

The J gene is TRBJ2-1, the V gene TRBV9, with TRBD2 matching 8 bases. V was clipped by 0 bases and J by 8 bases; unmatched bases: 10. CDR1 and CDR2 from the germline V gene are SGDLS and YYNGEE. The CDR3 runs 16 residues. CDR3 DNA sequence: TGTGCCAGCAGCGTAGCTTCACGGCTAGCGGGTCATGAGCAGTTCTTC. It translates to CASSVASRLAGHEQFF.

J is TRBJ2-2 and V is TRBV6-5, with 10 bases lining up with TRBD1. The CDR3 is 13 amino acids. The germline V gene encodes CDR1 MNHEY and CDR2 SVGAGI. The V gene end was trimmed by 8 bases and the J gene end by 6 bases; junction bases not matched to a gene: 3. The CDR3 coding sequence is TGTGCCAGCCGGGACAGGGGTTCCGGGGAGCTGTTTTTT. Its translation is CASRDRGSGELFF.

The rearrangement uses TRBV19 and TRBJ2-3; 8 bases are shared with TRBD2. Germline V gives CDR1 LNHDA, CDR2 SQIVND (reference sequence). Losses at the gene ends were 8 bases for V and 3 bases for J; bases not matched to a gene: 4. The CDR3 consists of 13 residues. The CDR3 DNA reads TGTGCCAGTTGTCCTAGCGGGACAGATACGCAGTATTTT. Translated, it gives CASCPSGTDTQYF. The full variable domain, in which reference TRBV19 and TRBJ2-3 provide the parts outside the CDR3, is DGGITQSPKYLFRKEGQNVTLSCEQNLNHDAMYWYRQDPGQGLRLIYYSQIVNDFQKGDIAEGYSVSREKKESFPLTVTSAQKNPTAFYLCASCPSGTDTQYFGPGTRLTVL.

This chain connects TRBV15 to TRBJ1-1; perhaps TRBD1 as D (5 bases). The germline gives CDR1 LNHNV, CDR2 YYDKDF (reference sequence). The V and J ends lost 0 bases and 5 bases respectively, with 13 bases between them. The CDR3 is 15 residues long. CDR3 sequence reads: CATSRDLGTGTEAFF. CDR3 bases: TGTGCCACCAGCAGAGATCTTGGGACGGGGACTGAAGCTTTCTTT.

The genes are TRBV3-1 (or the pseudogene TRBV3-2) and TRBJ2-7; the D gene is possibly TRBD2 (5 bases). The CDR3 is 10 amino acids. The germline V gene has CDR1 LGHDT and CDR2 YNNKEL (reference sequence). CDR3 amino acids: CVPAQRSGYF. CDR3 coding DNA: TGTGTCCCGGCCCAACGAAGCGGGTACTTC.

This clone has a single count. The chain couples TRBV27 to TRBJ1-6; 8 nucleotides line up with TRBD1. Germline V lookup: CDR1 MNHEY, CDR2 SMNVEV (reference sequence). This CDR3 region has 15 residues. Trimming at V came to 5 bases and at J to 5 bases, leaving 5 bases not matched to a gene. The CDR3 loop is CASSVDRGDNSPLHF. Here the CDR3 DNA reads TGTGCCAGCAGTGTCGACAGGGGTGATAATTCACCCCTCCACTTT.

V is TRBV28 and J is TRBJ2-5; D is undetermined. The V end lost 5 bases, the J end lost 2 bases, and 12 bases lay between the germline ends. Per the germline V gene, CDR1 is MDHEN and CDR2 is SYDVKM. CDR3 length: 14 amino acids. The CDR3 DNA follows: TGTGCCAGCAGTCCTATACACCTTCAAGAGACCCAGTACTTC. Its translation is CASSPIHLQETQYF.

J is TRBJ1-4 and V is TRBV3-1 (or the pseudogene TRBV3-2); the match to TRBD1 covers 7 bases. The CDR3 totals 15 residues. CDR1 is LGHDT and CDR2 is YNNKEL in the germline V gene (reference sequence). The V gene end was trimmed by 4 bases and the J gene end by 5 bases; junction bases not matched to a gene: 7. The CDR3: CASSRWDRRNEKLFF. In nucleotides, the CDR3 is TGTGCCAGCAGCCGATGGGACAGAAGAAATGAAAAACTGTTTTTT.

The chain links TRBV3-1 (or the pseudogene TRBV3-2) to TRBJ1-1; D gene unclear. CDR3 length: 14 residues. V was cut by 4 bases and J by 5 bases, with 14 bases left in between. CDR1 is LGHDT, CDR2 YNNKEL, per germline (reference sequence). Written as DNA, the CDR3 is TGTGCCAGCAGCCCCGCCCGGGGAAAAACTGAAGCTTTCTTT. Its protein is CASSPARGKTEAFF.

The gene calls are TRBV7-9 and TRBJ1-3; TRBD1 might be the D (6 bases). Germline V gene sequence: CDR1 SEHNR, CDR2 FQNEAQ (reference sequence). This CDR3 is built from 15 residues. The V end was cut by 1 base, the J end by 1 base, with 8 bases between. CDR3 sequence: CASSLDRASGNTIYF. The CDR3 DNA reads as TGTGCCAGCAGCTTAGACAGGGCTTCTGGAAACACCATATATTTT.

By share, this clone counts as medium-sized. The V gene is TRBV4-3, the J gene TRBJ1-1; D is unresolved. The V end lost 0 bases, the J end lost 11 bases, and 13 bases lay between the germline ends. Germline-derived CDR1 and CDR2 are LGHNA and YSLEER. This CDR3 spans 13 amino acids. The CDR3 region is CASSQEVGRRAFF. For the CDR3, the DNA is TGCGCCAGCAGCCAAGAGGTGGGGAGGAGGGCTTTCTTT.

The chain is built from TRBV19 and TRBJ2-7, with 7 bases that match TRBD2. The V gene's germline CDR1 is LNHDA and CDR2 SQIVND (reference sequence). V shed 5 bases and J 1 base; nucleotides not matched to a gene: 5. CDR3 length: 14 amino acids. The CDR3 protein is CASSLRTRSYEQYF. CDR3 DNA: TGTGCCAGTAGTCTACGGACTAGGTCCTACGAGCAGTACTTC.

The chain joins TRBV2 to TRBJ1-6, with 8 bases fitting TRBD1. The CDR3 extends over 15 amino acids. Trimming removed 4 bases from V and 6 bases from J; junction bases left unmatched: 5. CDR1 SNHLY and CDR2 FYNNEI come from the germline V gene. As DNA, the CDR3 is TGTGCCAGCAGTGCCGGACAGGGAGGTAATTCACCCCTCCACTTT. It translates to CASSAGQGGNSPLHF. The entire variable domain, with the rest obtained from reference TRBV2 and TRBJ1-6, is as follows: EPEVTQTPSHQVTQMGQEVILRCVPISNHLYFYWYRQILGQKVEFLVSFYNNEISEKSEIFDDQFSVERPDGSNFTLKIRSTKLEDSAMYFCASSAGQGGNSPLHFGNGTRLTVT.

The rearrangement links TRBV6-5 to TRBJ1-5, with TRBD1 as a possible D gene (6 bases). The CDR3 spans 12 residues. Trimming took off 8 bases at V and 7 bases at J, with 12 bases between the two ends. The germline gives CDR1 MNHEY, CDR2 SVGAGI. The CDR3 DNA reads as TGTGCCAGCCGGGGACAAGGGCAGCCCCAGCATTTT. Translation gives CASRGQGQPQHF.